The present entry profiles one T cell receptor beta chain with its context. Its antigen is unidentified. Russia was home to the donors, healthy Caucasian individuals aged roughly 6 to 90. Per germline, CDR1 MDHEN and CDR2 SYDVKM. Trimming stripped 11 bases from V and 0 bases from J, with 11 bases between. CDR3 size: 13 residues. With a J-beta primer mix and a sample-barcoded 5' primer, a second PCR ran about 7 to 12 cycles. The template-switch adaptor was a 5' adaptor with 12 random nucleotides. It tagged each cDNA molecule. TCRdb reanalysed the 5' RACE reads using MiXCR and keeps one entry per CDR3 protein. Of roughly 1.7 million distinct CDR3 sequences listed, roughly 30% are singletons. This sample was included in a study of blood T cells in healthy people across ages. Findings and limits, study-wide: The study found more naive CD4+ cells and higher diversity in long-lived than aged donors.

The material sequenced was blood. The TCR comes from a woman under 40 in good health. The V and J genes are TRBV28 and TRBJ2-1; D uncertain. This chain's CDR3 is CAHSAASYNEQFF. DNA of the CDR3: TGTGCCCATTCCGCAGCCTCCTACAATGAGCAGTTCTTC.